This TCR beta chain was observed in a study of neurological immune-mediated disorders. By 5'RACE with 10-nucleotide random UMIs, the cDNA was made. Using its own MiXCR run on the 5' RACE reads, TCRdb lists one record per CDR3 protein. The data show roughly 30,000 distinct CDR3 sequences, with 10% to 15% seen just once and roughly 5.2% held by the top ten. Time point: technical triplicate 2. CDR1 is SGHTA, CDR2 FQGNSA, per germline. The CDR3 consists of 14 residues. Trimming took off 5 bases at V and 3 bases at J, with 14 bases between the two ends. This clonotype counts as medium-sized. The V and J genes are TRBV7-2 and TRBJ2-7; D possibly corresponds to TRBD2 (6 bases). This sequence originates from a female donor with HTLV-1-associated myelopathy (HAM/TSP). Sequencing was carried out using CD4+ T cells from blood. The CDR3 spells CASSVEGLLYEQYF. As DNA, the CDR3 is TGTGCCAGCAGCGTCGAGGGACTCCTCTACGAGCAGTACTTC.